The entry below describes one T cell receptor (beta chain). Data came from immunoSEQ multiplex PCR; TCRdb stores just in-frame clones and leaves some out. Of fewer than 500,000 clones in the sample, 90% were seen once. The data originate from a study of Ad26.COV2.S vaccination and SARS-CoV-2 variants. Study-wide context: It was the COV1001 Ad26.COV2.S trial arm that included the donor. Recipients of Ad26.COV2.S got it intramuscularly, once or twice 56 days apart.

Treatment described: some 20 received Ad26.COV2.S at low or high dose, single or two shots; several received placebo; per-sample allocation not given. The samples were gathered on day 63 after the first injection of vaccine or placebo. The study used a vaccine consisting of an Ad26 vector that expressed Wuhan-strain SARS-CoV-2 spike. The CDR3 has 14 residues. From germline, CDR1 is SGDLS and CDR2 YYNGEE. J gave up 9 bases and V 3 bases, and 11 bases lay outside the gene matches. The material sequenced was peripheral blood, taken in a trial of Ad26.COV2.S vaccine versus placebo. The source of this sequence is a person aged 18-60 years who received the Ad26.COV2.S COVID-19 vaccine or a placebo. This rearrangement joins TRBV9 to TRBJ1-1; the match to TRBD1 covers 7 bases. This CDR3 is CASSARTGDPQAFF. CDR3 in DNA: TGTGCCAGCAGCGCCCGGACAGGTGACCCCCAAGCTTTCTTT.